This T cell receptor (beta chain) was obtained from a study of graft-versus-host responses after intestinal transplantation. Findings and limits, study-wide: Early after transplant, HvG declines were associated with peak levels of circulating GvH clones.

The length of the CDR3 is 12 residues. The germline CDR1 and CDR2 sequences are MNHEY and SMNVEV (reference sequence). Clones were read by immunoSEQ multiplex PCR, and TCRdb kept only the in-frame ones, dropping some. Here the sample spans some 130,000 clones, about 93% being singletons. Concerning this clone itself: Its antigen is still unknown. A read error may account for a junction end that differs from germline.

The chain uses TRBV27 and TRBJ2-1; D may be TRBD1 or TRBD2 (6 bases each). The specimen comprised unstimulated CD4+ T cells sorted from spleen or lymph node cells, sampled before intestinal transplant. This clonotype was sampled from a human donor who received an intestinal transplant. This CDR3 reads CASSLKGGLWIF. The CDR3 DNA follows: TGTGCCAGCAGTTTAAAGGGGGGCCTTTGGATCTTC.